This paragraph reports one T cell receptor (beta chain). The table lists this clone with a few counts. No cognate antigen has been identified for it. No much larger clone is present one base from it, and per-base qualities are unavailable. Preparation of the library involved the immunoSEQ multiplex PCR assay. For the multiplex PCR, a mixture combining 60 forward primers for TCR Vbeta segments and 13 reverse primers for TCR Jbeta segments was used. A multiplex PCR assay on genomic DNA amplified the CDR3 region of rearranged TCR beta genes. Amplified TCR beta libraries were sequenced as 87-base-pair reads on the Illumina HiSeq System. Concerning the study's data processing: A later analysis tallied 75 million to 95 million unique TCR beta chains across the 666 repertoires, and approximately 12 million of those chains were shared by two or more donors. To remove PCR and sequencing errors, raw reads were error-corrected and collapsed into unique sequences using a nearest-neighbor algorithm that merged closely related sequences. Alignment of CDR3 sequences to IMGT reference sequences was used to assign V, D and J gene segments. For a sequence to be retained, a match of at least six nucleotides to both a V gene segment and a J gene segment was required. Rearrangements were classified as productive when the CDR3 lacked stop codons and remained in frame with V and J, and all other rearrangements were classified as non-productive. CDR3 was defined according to IMGT convention as the region running from the second conserved V-encoded cysteine to the conserved J-encoded phenylalanine. In an earlier analysis of around 570 of the donors, sequences lacking an unambiguous match to a single V gene segment were excluded. In an earlier analysis of 450 to 700 of the donors, V segments were called functional above 56.7% productive rearrangements and were called segregating when the between-donor standard deviation exceeded 5%. A statistical classification framework was built to diagnose cytomegalovirus status from the catalog of TCR beta chain sequences. In a later analysis, V and J genes were assigned by comparing TCR nucleotide sequences against IMGT/GENE-DB human TR gene sequences. The TCRdist pipeline was used in a later analysis to assign CDR3 sequences and most-parsimonious VDJ recombination scenarios. In a later analysis, each TCR beta chain was defined by its CDR3 amino acid sequence together with its V-gene family, and reads lacking a unique V-gene family were excluded. To address suspected cross-contamination and a sequencing artifact, a later analysis removed 550 to 750 highly shared, low-generation-probability nucleotide sequences. A later analysis calculated a clonal expansion index for each public chain from normalized within-repertoire ranks of inferred template counts. In a later analysis, generation probabilities were computed using a VDJ recombination model fitted to out-of-frame rearrangements, and the results were checked against IGoR. Hypergeometric tests were used in a later analysis to score TCR-TCR, TCR-HLA and TCR-CMV co-occurrence, with a repertoire-size bias correction applied to the TCR pairs. In a later analysis, false discovery rates were estimated by permuting HLA or CMV assignments 20 times. In a later analysis, co-occurring TCRs were grouped using DBSCAN, with TCRdist sequence similarity added in when clustering inside HLA-allele-positive subsets. Repertoires with fewer than 30,000 or more than 120,000 public chains, plus five repertoires with anomalous nucleotide sharing, were excluded from co-occurrence clustering. TCRdb stores this immuneACCESS table with in-frame sequences only. Part of the clones is absent; in the studies checked, under half of the shortfall reflects unresolved V genes, and no reason is known for the rest. That table furnishes V, J and clone size, whereas the DNA furnished D and trimming. For this sample the table gives 130,000 or so clones, of which around three quarters were detected only once. The ten top clones hold 4.5% to 5.5% of the sample.

The cohort comprised 666 healthy bone marrow donors. At the time of sampling, every cohort member was nominally healthy, though immune exposures that went unrecorded were likely present. The donor was CMV seronegative and was included in the group of a few hundred seronegative cohort members. A peripheral blood sample was collected from each donor, and TCR beta sequencing was performed on peripheral blood mononuclear cells. The Qiagen DNeasy Blood Extraction Kit was used to extract genomic DNA from the blood cell samples. The data derive from a study of cytomegalovirus exposure and HLA in healthy donors (dated by TCRdb to 2016 to 2017). Background for the entire study: In an earlier analysis of around 540 of the donors, 250 to 350 Gb of sequence data and some 120 million unique TCR beta sequences from 150 million to 200 million T cells were reported. About 280 gigabases of sequencing data and 70 million to 100 million unique TCR sequences made up an early release that covered around 640 HLA-typed donors. Among the approximately 400 genotyped donors, roughly 80% belonged to the genetic ancestry cluster associated with self-reported Caucasian donors. The study aimed to test whether cataloging public T cell receptors could reveal signatures of past pathogen exposure. The T cell repertoires of 670 or so subjects were profiled by immunosequencing and related to cytomegalovirus serostatus. Besides the first cohort of approximately 710 subjects, a separate validation cohort made up of around 120 different subjects was used. The study combined high-throughput TCR immunosequencing, statistical association of individual TCRs with disease status, and machine learning to predict cytomegalovirus infection status. To study patterns of TCR occurrence, a later analysis re-analyzed previously published TCR beta repertoires from around 700 donors and added high-resolution HLA genotyping. Rather than drawing on any new phenotypic data, the later analysis identified candidate immune exposures from TCR beta sequences and the way those sequences occurred across donors. An earlier analysis of approximately 580 of the donors used high-throughput TCR beta sequencing to judge whether each TCR beta V gene segment behaved as functional or pseudogenic. Donor age, sex, ethnicity and CMV serostatus were compiled alongside the repertoire data. A later genetic analysis used genome-wide SNP genotypes for about 65% of the roughly 670 donors, treating that subset as a discovery cohort. All discovery cohort repertoires had been generated on a single sequencing platform. HLA typing included class I and class II loci at four-digit resolution. Typing coverage differed by locus: A, B, C, DRB1 and DQB1 were typed in roughly 629-630 donors, DQA1 in 500 to 550, DPA1 in over 600, and DPB1 in just under 490. A few DR-DQ haplotypes were handled as single units for association and clustering because linkage in the cohort was strong. Across 300 to 400 genotyped donors of the cohort, an average of roughly 250,000 unique TCR beta nucleotide sequences per donor were sequenced, and 15% to 20% of those sequences were non-productive.

What the work shows at the level of the full study, not this receptor alone: In a later analysis, HLA-associated TCR beta chains showed more clonal expansion and lower generation probabilities than non-associated chains that were equally common. In a later analysis, several top co-occurrence clusters were reported to appear linked to parvovirus B19, influenza, CMV and Epstein-Barr virus. In vitro tests confirmed that a few of the cytomegalovirus-associated TCR beta chains recognize cytomegalovirus antigens. Because counts were too low, more than 15 rarely observed V segments, including chromosome 9 orphons, were excluded from the earlier analysis of a few hundred of the donors. A later genetic analysis reported fewer N-insertions in productive TCRs among donors in an Asian-associated ancestry cluster than the roughly 700-donor mean. A total of 150 to 200 TCR beta chains were listed by the study as associated with cytomegalovirus. According to a later analysis, TCR association rates differed among HLA loci, with DRB1 alleles showing the most associated TCRs and HLA-C alleles showing the fewest. Correlated functional status among segregating V segments might be attributable to linkage disequilibrium, but an unknown experimental factor could not be ruled out. Cytomegalovirus status was reported to be diagnosed by the classifier with high specificity and sensitivity in both the original and validation cohorts. V-gene and J-gene trimming of TCR beta chains was associated with a missense DCLRE1C variant in a later genetic analysis, and the association was replicated in an independent cohort. In a later analysis, most CMV-associated TCR beta chains were found to appear HLA-restricted, with HLA associations seemingly driven largely by CMV exposure. In this cohort, only TCR beta chains were sequenced, and detectable features were limited by the absence of alpha or paired-chain data. CMV serostatus was the only immune exposure information available for the cohort. Assigning TCR associations to individual alleles was difficult when HLA alleles, especially DR and DQ, strongly co-occurred. A later analysis associated some 17,000 TCR beta sequences with specific HLA alleles at a false discovery rate of 0.05. A further reported finding was that TCR beta sequences accurately predicted the HLA-A and HLA-B alleles for most subjects in the first cohort. Most TCR sequences were observed very rarely across donors, whereas some public TCRs were present in many individuals. The presence/absence analyses assumed that sequencing depth was roughly uniform across donors, and that assumption may not be true. An earlier analysis of 450 to 750 of the donors showed that most TCR beta V segments appeared in productive rearrangements either about 87% or about 30% of the time, which broadly matched IMGT annotations. A cluster of highly shared sequence variants was judged likely to be a technical artifact of the sequencing pipeline. Because some donors lacked HLA typing at each locus, the association tests relied only on the typed subset. The authors suggested that the approach could potentially be extended to other disease states and immunological phenotypes.

The receptor comes from a man aged 25-45 years in good health and CMV-seronegative. Material for sequencing was PBMCs.

The nucleotides are TGTGCCAGCAGTGGGCTCGACAGGAACACTGAAGCTTTCTTT. Its amino acids are CASSGLDRNTEAFF. This chain is built from TRBV6-5 and TRBJ1-1; the D region possibly corresponds to TRBD1 (5 bases align). Based on the germline V gene, the CDR1 and CDR2 sequences are MNHEY and SVGAGI. The cysteine opens and the phenylalanine closes a CDR3 of 14 amino acids. Of the read, only the CDR3 DNA is kept; its 42 bases are in frame from base 1. The junction carries 11 bases between V and J, which are trimmed by 5 bases and 1 base respectively.